The 17 T cell receptor beta chains below were found in one sample sequenced in a study of blood T cell repertoires in COVID-19. Sequencing used immunoSEQ multiplex PCR; TCRdb keeps in-frame clones, though not all of them. Among under 350,000 clones listed, 75% to 90% were seen once. Sample: peripheral blood. The source of these receptors is a man aged 35 to 55 with acute or convalescent COVID-19.

This clone was observed once. In the same sample, other DNA sequences code for this CDR3. The V gene is TRBV5-6, the J gene TRBJ1-2; 10 bases fit TRBD1. The CDR3 covers 13 residues. Germline assignment: CDR1 SGHDT and CDR2 YYEEEE. The trim removed 3 bases at V and 5 bases at J, leaving 1 base unmatched. The CDR3 loop reads CASSSDRGYGYTF. The CDR3 DNA is TGTGCCAGCAGCTCGGACAGGGGGTATGGCTACACCTTC.

This chain connects TRBV6-5 to TRBJ1-2, with a tentative D call TRBD1 (5 bases). Per germline, CDR1 MNHEY and CDR2 SVGAGI. This CDR3 is 13 amino acids long. The ends were cut back, 5 bases at V and 4 bases at J, with 11 bases in the middle. CDR3 in DNA: TGTGCCAGCAGTCGACAGTCCTTCTATGGCTACACCTTC. It is translated as CASSRQSFYGYTF.

The chain joins TRBV5-4 to TRBJ2-5, with TRBD2 matching 10 bases. The ends lost 0 bases at V and 4 bases at J; junction bases unmatched: 6. Germline V gives CDR1 SGHNT, CDR2 YYREEE (reference sequence). The CDR3 runs 16 residues. The CDR3 DNA is TGTGCCAGCAGCTTGGTTGAGCGGGGGGGAGGAGAGACCCAGTACTTC. This gives the protein CASSLVERGGGETQYF. Together with reference TRBV5-4 and TRBJ2-5, the CDR3 gives the full variable domain: ETGVTQSPTHLIKTRGQQVTLRCSSQSGHNTVSWYQQALGQGPQFIFQYYREEENGRGNFPPRFSGLQFPNYSSELNVNALELDDSALYLCASSLVERGGGETQYFGPGTRLLVL.

In nucleotides, the CDR3 is TGTGCCAGCAGCCCTTTGACCGGGAAACGAGGTGAAGCTTTCTTT. It codes for CASSPLTGKRGEAFF. The J gene is TRBJ1-1, the V gene TRBV2; D is unresolved. Germline V CDR1 and CDR2: SNHLY, FYNNEI. This CDR3 is built from 15 residues. V lost 6 bases to trimming and J lost 7 bases, with 21 bases between them.

The V gene is TRBV5-1, the J gene TRBJ1-5, with TRBD1 matching over 7 bases. Germline trimming cut 1 base from V and 8 bases from J; bases unmatched to any gene: 3. Germline V gene data show CDR1 as SGHRS and CDR2 as YFSETQ. CDR3 size: 13 residues. CDR3 bases: TGCGCCAGCAGCTTGACGCAGGGGGAGCCCCAGCATTTT. Encoded protein: CASSLTQGEPQHF.

The genes are TRBV3-1 (or the pseudogene TRBV3-2) and TRBJ2-1, with 11 bases fitting TRBD2. Unmatched junction bases numbered 5, after V lost 0 bases and J lost 4 bases. This CDR3 contains 17 residues. Germline-derived CDR1 and CDR2 are LGHDT and YNNKEL (reference sequence). The CDR3: CASSQDLPSGGYNEQFF. In nucleotides, the CDR3 is TGTGCCAGCAGCCAAGATTTACCTAGCGGGGGGTACAATGAGCAGTTCTTC.

The rearrangement joins TRBV27 to TRBJ1-6; 10 nucleotides agree with TRBD1. Trimming took 5 bases from V and 8 from J; bases not matched to a gene: 3. In germline, CDR1 is MNHEY, CDR2 SMNVEV (reference sequence). The CDR3 consists of 14 residues. The CDR3: CASSPTGGHSPLHF. CDR3 coding DNA: TGTGCCAGCAGTCCGACAGGGGGCCATTCACCCCTCCACTTT.

The rearrangement links TRBV5-1 to TRBJ2-2; perhaps TRBD1 as D (6 bases). V lost 1 base and J 5 bases, leaving 12 bases between the germline ends. CDR1 and CDR2 from the germline V gene are SGHRS and YFSETQ. The CDR3 totals 15 residues. CDR3: CASSLRAGETGELFF. In DNA form, the CDR3 reads TGCGCCAGCAGCTTGAGGGCAGGGGAAACCGGGGAGCTGTTTTTT.

The rearrangement joins TRBV13 to TRBJ1-3; D uncertain. V shed 5 bases and J shed 0 bases, with 11 bases lying between them. The CDR3 has 15 amino acids. The germline V gene encodes CDR1 PRHDT and CDR2 FYEKMQ (reference sequence). The chain's CDR3 is CASSRDRLSGNTIYF. CDR3 coding DNA: TGTGCCAGCAGCCGGGATCGCCTCTCTGGAAACACCATATATTTT.

The rearrangement uses TRBV5-1 and TRBJ2-3, with D perhaps matching TRBD1 (7 bases). The CDR3 runs to 17 residues. Germline V gives CDR1 SGHRS, CDR2 YFSETQ. V dropped 0 bases and J dropped 4 bases, with 18 bases sitting between them. CDR3 DNA: TGCGCCAGCAGCTTGGCCGGCGGAGGGGGCGCGTCAGATACGCAGTATTTT. Its translation: CASSLAGGGGASDTQYF.

This clone came up a few times. The CDR3 sequence: CASSPLPGGRDGYTF. The CDR3 DNA sequence: TGTGCCAGCAGCCCGCTACCAGGGGGCAGGGATGGCTACACCTTC. V and J are TRBV7-7 and TRBJ1-2, with 8 bases identical to TRBD1. There are 15 residues in the CDR3. Per germline, CDR1 SSHAT and CDR2 FNYEAQ (reference sequence). With 5 bases clipped from V and 6 bases from J, the junction kept 11 bases outside the gene matches.

The genes are TRBV5-4 and TRBJ2-7; 7 bases line up with TRBD2. The CDR3 is 15 residues long. The V gene end was trimmed by 0 bases and the J gene end by 2 bases; junction bases not matched to a gene: 5. CDR1 is SGHNT, CDR2 YYREEE, per germline (reference sequence). The CDR3 reads CASSLAPGRTYEQYF. In nucleotides, the CDR3 is TGTGCCAGCAGCTTGGCGCCCGGGAGGACCTACGAGCAGTACTTC.

V is TRBV13 and J is TRBJ1-1; 9 nucleotides agree with TRBD1. Per the germline V gene, CDR1 is PRHDT and CDR2 is FYEKMQ (reference sequence). The J segment lost 5 bases and the V segment lost 6 bases, leaving 4 bases of the junction unmatched. This CDR3 has 13 amino acids. The CDR3 here is CASRTDRGTEAFF. As DNA, the CDR3 is TGTGCCAGCAGGACTGACAGGGGGACTGAAGCTTTCTTT.

This chain connects TRBV2 to TRBJ1-2, with 8 nucleotides matching TRBD1. Germline CDR1 is SNHLY and CDR2 is FYNNEI. This CDR3 comprises 15 residues. J gave up 8 bases and V 2 bases, and 10 bases lay outside the gene matches. The DNA for the CDR3 is TGTGCCAGCAGTGAAATAACAGGACAGGGCGGAGGCTACACCTTC. This gives the protein CASSEITGQGGGYTF.

The V and J genes are TRBV11-2 and TRBJ2-3; D call uncertain. The CDR3 contains 11 residues. The germline V and J ends were trimmed by 5 bases and 6 bases, with 6 bases remaining between them. Germline values: CDR1 SGHAT, CDR2 FQNNGV. The chain's CDR3 is CASSRLDTQYF. In DNA form, the CDR3 reads TGTGCCAGCAGCCGGTTGGATACGCAGTATTTT.

The chain employs TRBV5-6 and TRBJ1-3, with D unclear. The germline V gene encodes CDR1 SGHDT and CDR2 YYEEEE. The CDR3 is 14 residues long. The ends were cut back, 0 bases at V and 4 bases at J, with 8 bases in the middle. CDR3 residues: CASSLAQFGNTIYF. CDR3 DNA: TGTGCCAGCAGCTTGGCACAGTTCGGAAACACCATATATTTT.

The chain carries TRBV3-1 (or the pseudogene TRBV3-2) and TRBJ1-2, with D perhaps TRBD1 (5 bases). Germline CDR1 LGHDT, CDR2 YNNKEL (reference sequence). This CDR3 is 13 amino acids long. Trimming took 4 bases from V and 4 from J, leaving 10 bases between them. The CDR3 loop reads CASSRAGVYGYTF. The CDR3 DNA is TGTGCCAGCAGCCGAGCGGGGGTCTATGGCTACACCTTC.